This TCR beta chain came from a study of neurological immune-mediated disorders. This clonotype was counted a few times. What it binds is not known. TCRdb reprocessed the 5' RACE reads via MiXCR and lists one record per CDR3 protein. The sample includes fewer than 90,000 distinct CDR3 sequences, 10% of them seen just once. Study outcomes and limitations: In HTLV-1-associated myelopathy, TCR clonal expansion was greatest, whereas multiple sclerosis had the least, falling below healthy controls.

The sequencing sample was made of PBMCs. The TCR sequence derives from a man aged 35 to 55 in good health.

The DNA for the CDR3 is TGCGCCAGCAGCTTGGGGGACAGTCCCCGCTACGAGCAGTACTTC. Amino acid sequence: CASSLGDSPRYEQYF. This chain connects TRBV5-1 to TRBJ2-7, with 7 bases matching TRBD1. J gave up 3 bases and V 0 bases, and 6 bases lay outside the gene matches. This CDR3 contains 15 residues. The germline V gene encodes CDR1 SGHRS and CDR2 YFSETQ.